What follows are 16 T cell receptor beta chains derived from one specimen sequenced in a study of beta chain features in type 1 diabetes. Expressed TCRB transcripts were sequenced, since all the RNA that had been isolated was reverse transcribed. This table comes from immunoSEQ multiplex PCR, and its TCRdb copy is limited to in-frame clones, with some not included. The table records under 400,000 clones, 10% to 15% of them present only once. Sequenced sample: naive CD4+ T cells from blood. The receptors here all came from a man younger than 35 in good health.

This clone turned up a few times. An end of the junction differs from the germline gene, which may be a read error. V usage is TRBV18 and J usage is TRBJ2-1; 11 bases are shared with TRBD2. CDR3 size: 15 residues. CDR1 and CDR2 (germline): KGHSH, LQKENI. The chain's CDR3 is CASSPLAGDKNEQFF. Here the CDR3 DNA reads TGTGCCAGCTCGCCACTAGCGGGAGACAAAAATGAGCAGTTCTTC.

The V gene is TRBV6-1, the J gene TRBJ2-5; TRBD1 aligns across 9 bases. The V gene's germline CDR1 is MNHNS and CDR2 SASEGT. V was clipped by 6 bases and J by 5 bases; unmatched bases: 10. The CDR3 consists of 15 residues. This CDR3 is CASSWDRARGETQYF. Written as DNA, the CDR3 is TGTGCCAGCAGCTGGGACAGGGCCAGGGGCGAGACCCAGTACTTC.

This clone turned up a few times. The rearrangement links TRBV9 to TRBJ2-2; 8 nucleotides align to TRBD1. The CDR3 consists of 15 residues. Germline CDR1 SGDLS, CDR2 YYNGEE. The trim removed 4 bases at V and 4 bases at J, leaving 6 bases unmatched. This CDR3 reads CASSRDRGGTGELFF. The CDR3 region has the DNA TGTGCCAGCAGCCGAGACAGGGGTGGCACCGGGGAGCTGTTTTTT.

A few counts support this clone. The rearrangement uses TRBV4-2 and TRBJ1-5; D is possibly TRBD1 (5 bases). CDR3 length equals 15 residues. Trimming removed 8 bases from V and 2 bases from J, with 16 bases in between. Germline CDR1 and CDR2: LGHNA and YNFKEQ. The CDR3 reads CASSTGSGGNQPQHF. The CDR3 DNA reads TGTGCCAGCTCAACAGGTTCAGGAGGCAATCAGCCCCAGCATTTT.

The sample holds a few counts of this clone. The V call is TRBV29-1, the J call TRBJ1-6, with unresolved D. Trimming removed 6 bases from V and 7 bases from J, with 13 bases in between. From germline, CDR1 is SQVTM and CDR2 ANQGSEA. This CDR3 is 13 amino acids long. The CDR3 DNA reads as TGCAGCGTAAAAGCTGGAGGGAATTCACCCCTCCACTTT. Amino acids: CSVKAGGNSPLHF.

This clone was observed a few times. The rearrangement uses TRBV28 and TRBJ1-2; 7 bases match TRBD1. This CDR3 spans 12 amino acids. Per germline, CDR1 MDHEN and CDR2 SYDVKM. The V segment lost 8 bases and the J segment 6 bases; nucleotides outside the gene matches: 6. The CDR3, as DNA: TGTGCCAGCGTAGGGGGCGTAGATGGCTACACCTTC. It encodes CASVGGVDGYTF.

The chain uses TRBV30 and TRBJ2-6, with 7 bases that match TRBD1. Trimming at V came to 2 bases and at J to 1 base, leaving 14 bases not matched to a gene. CDR3 length: 19 residues. Germline V gene lookup returns CDR1 GTSNPN and CDR2 SVGIG (reference sequence). In DNA, the CDR3 is TGTGCCTGGAGTTCACCATTTGAGGCAGGGGGATCTGGGGCCAACGTCCTGACTTTC. The encoded protein is CAWSSPFEAGGSGANVLTF.

The chain couples TRBV7-9 to TRBJ1-3, with TRBD1 identical over 10 bases. The CDR3 has 16 residues. CDR1 and CDR2 from the germline V gene are SEHNR and FQNEAQ (reference sequence). With 3 bases clipped from V and 2 bases from J, the junction kept 4 bases outside the gene matches. Here the CDR3 DNA reads TGTGCCAGCAGCTTGGACAGGGGGTCGACTGGAAACACCATATATTTT. The encoded protein is CASSLDRGSTGNTIYF. Full variable domain (remainder filled in from reference TRBV7-9 and TRBJ1-3): DTGVSQNPRHKITKRGQNVTFRCDPISEHNRLYWYRQTLGQGPEFLTYFQNEAQLEKSRLLSDRFSAERPKGSFSTLEIQRTEQGDSAMYLCASSLDRGSTGNTIYFGEGSWLTVV.

V usage is TRBV5-1 and J usage is TRBJ2-5; 10 bases align to TRBD1. Looked up from germline, CDR1 is SGHRS and CDR2 is YFSETQ. J gave up 4 bases and V 5 bases, and 5 bases lay outside the gene matches. The CDR3 loop spans 14 amino acids. Here the CDR3 DNA reads TGCGCCAGCAGACGGGGACAGGGGAGAGAGACCCAGTACTTC. It specifies CASRRGQGRETQYF.

Only a few counts were recorded for this clone. The V call is TRBV4-2, the J call TRBJ2-2; 13 bases match TRBD2. V shed 2 bases, J shed 4 bases, and the junction held 4 bases outside the gene matches. The CDR3 spans 17 residues. CDR1 LGHNA and CDR2 YNFKEQ come from the germline V gene. CDR3 bases: TGTGCCAGCAGCCAACGGACTAGCGGGAGTGGCACCGGGGAGCTGTTTTTT. It translates to CASSQRTSGSGTGELFF.

This clone occurred a few times. The chain is built from TRBV5-4 and TRBJ2-2, with D possibly being TRBD2 (5 bases). The CDR3 runs to 15 residues. V was trimmed by 6 bases and J by 4 bases, leaving 16 bases between them. Germline CDR1 SGHNT, CDR2 YYREEE (reference sequence). The DNA of the CDR3 is TGTGCCAGCACCTCAGGCGGGCTAAGCACCGGGGAGCTGTTTTTT. Its translation: CASTSGGLSTGELFF.

The V and J genes are TRBV5-1 and TRBJ1-2; 7 bases align to TRBD1. CDR3 length: 14 residues. CDR1 and CDR2 (germline): SGHRS, YFSETQ. J gave up 3 bases and V 4 bases, and 6 bases lay outside the gene matches. CDR3 sequence: CASSPTGDDYGYTF. CDR3 sequence (DNA): TGCGCCAGCAGCCCCACAGGGGACGACTATGGCTACACCTTC.

A few counts support this clone. The V call is TRBV19, the J call TRBJ1-2, with 9 bases lining up with TRBD1. Germline V CDR1 and CDR2: LNHDA, SQIVND (reference sequence). V lost 8 bases to trimming and J lost 1 base; unmatched junction nucleotides: 5. The CDR3 has 14 residues. The CDR3 region is CASRRTGDNYGYTF. CDR3 nucleotide sequence: TGTGCCAGTCGGAGGACAGGGGATAACTATGGCTACACCTTC.

The rearrangement links TRBV28 to TRBJ2-5; a weak D match, TRBD1 (5 bases). The assigned J gene may be wrong: the sequence end matches TRBJ2-7 better. The germline CDR1 and CDR2 sequences are MDHEN and SYDVKM. This CDR3 region has 12 residues. The CDR3 here is CASRIQGAEQYF. CDR3 bases: TGTGCCAGCAGAATTCAGGGTGCCGAGCAGTACTTC.

The genes are TRBV30 and TRBJ2-5, with 9 bases lining up with TRBD1. The V gene end was trimmed by 1 base and the J gene end by 2 bases; junction bases not matched to a gene: 5. The germline gives CDR1 GTSNPN, CDR2 SVGIG (reference sequence). CDR3 size: 15 residues. The CDR3 spells CAWSADRGGQETQYF. CDR3 in DNA: TGTGCCTGGAGTGCGGACAGGGGTGGACAAGAGACCCAGTACTTC.

The CDR3 bases are TGTGCCAGCAGCTCCGGACAGGGGGCCTCCGAGCAGTACTTC. Its translation: CASSSGQGASEQYF. The chain couples TRBV7-9 to TRBJ2-7; the match to TRBD1 covers 11 bases. Germline CDR1 SEHNR, CDR2 FQNEAQ (reference sequence). The junction had 5 bases not matched to a gene; V was cut back by 4 bases and J by 6 bases. This CDR3 comprises 14 residues. The whole variable domain, remainder taken from reference TRBV7-9 and TRBJ2-7, is DTGVSQNPRHKITKRGQNVTFRCDPISEHNRLYWYRQTLGQGPEFLTYFQNEAQLEKSRLLSDRFSAERPKGSFSTLEIQRTEQGDSAMYLCASSSGQGASEQYFGPGTRLTVT.